The source of this T cell receptor (beta chain) is a study of blood T cell repertoires in COVID-19 (dated by TCRdb to the early 2020s). As for the study more broadly: Samples from collaborators originated in the United States, Italy and Spain and spanned both the acute and convalescent phases of COVID-19. A freely available public database, intended as a resource for researchers studying the immune response to SARS-CoV-2, is where the repertoires were released. Samples were obtained from the ongoing ImmuneRACE study (first 160 participants) and from approximately 1,200 subjects provided by 6 global collaborators. HLA class I and class II types, where available, came from metadata supplied by the sample provider rather than from assay-based typing. The dataset comprised deeply sampled blood TCRbeta repertoires from subjects exposed to, actively infected with, or recovered from COVID-19. The sample metadata nearly always contained a de-identified subject ID, COVID-19 status, age in years and sex. The material from the prospective study consisted of cDNA or gDNA derived from T cells, B-cell-depleted T cells, or PBMCs.

One collaborating source in Seattle enrolled patients while the patients were actively infected and followed the patients over time throughout the course of disease. Whole blood was collected in K2EDTA tubes by collaborating institutions according to the institutions' own protocols. For TCRbeta analysis, collaborators shipped samples as frozen whole blood, isolated PBMCs, or DNA extracted from either of those sample types. On the study overall, not on this receptor specifically: The quantity of clinical and demographic metadata differed by source and by participant and was supplied without curation.

The germline V gene specifies MDHEN as CDR1 and SYDVKM as CDR2. The cysteine opens and the phenylalanine closes a CDR3 of 16 amino acids. The DNA shown is the 48-base CDR3, in frame from base 1. Trimming leaves V shorter by 1 base and J shorter by 1 base, with the junction holding 4 bases beyond the gene matches. To note about this clone: Its antigen has not been determined. No base quality information exists; no much larger clone differs at one position.

TCRbeta CDR3 regions were amplified from genomic DNA by means of the immunoSEQ Assay, a bias-controlled multiplex PCR. The original methods were these. Within the assay, amplification of reference gene primers was used to estimate how many nucleated cells each sample contained. Sequence reads were collapsed and filtered to measure the absolute abundance of every unique TCRbeta CDR3 rearrangement. Productive Simpson clonality was computed per sample as the square root of Simpson's diversity index over productive rearrangements. This is the immuneACCESS table as TCRdb keeps it, with only in-frame sequences that have V and J called. A part of the clones is gone; compared with another copy, unresolved V genes explain less than half, and the rest is unexplained. The V and J calls and clone size come from that table; D and trimming were worked out from the DNA. The sample yields over 200,000 clones; 91% were counted once. The biggest ten clones account for about 2.5% of the sample.

The clonotype was recovered from a person under 35 with COVID-19, enrolled during active disease. This chain joins TRBV28 to TRBJ1-5, and TRBD1 aligns with 7 junction nucleotides. Source material: peripheral blood. CDR3 sequence: CASSLYRGQSNQPQHF. The nucleotides are TGTGCCAGCAGTTTATATAGGGGGCAGAGCAATCAGCCCCAGCATTTT.